The 5 T cell receptor beta chains below all came from one sample that was sequenced in a study of cytomegalovirus exposure and HLA in healthy donors. The PCR ran on 60 Vbeta and 13 Jbeta primers. Here immunoSEQ multiplex PCR was the method, and the copy in TCRdb shows in-frame clones only, minus some. Seen here are about 160,000 clones, around 80% observed once, and the top ten hold about 1.6%. Sequenced: PBMCs. The receptors come from a girl aged 5 to 17 in good health and CMV-seropositive.

The J gene is TRBJ1-5, the V gene TRBV11-3; TRBD1 might be the D (6 bases). CDR1 is SGHNT and CDR2 is YENEEA in the germline V gene. V was cut by 2 bases and J by 5 bases, with 25 bases left in between. The CDR3 runs to 19 residues. The CDR3 nucleotides are TGTGCCAGCAGCTTACCGGGGAAAGGGGGGGCGGGTGGGGATCAGCCCCAGCATTTT. Its protein is CASSLPGKGGAGGDQPQHF. The whole variable domain, filled in from reference TRBV11-3 and TRBJ1-5, reads EAGVVQSPRYKIIEKKQPVAFWCNPISGHNTLYWYLQNLGQGPELLIRYENEEAVDDSQLPKDRFSAERLKGVDSTLKIQPAELGDSAVYLCASSLPGKGGAGGDQPQHFGDGTRLSIL.

V gene TRBV4-3 combines with J gene TRBJ2-1; 8 positions agree with TRBD2. The CDR3 contains 15 residues. Germline loops: CDR1 LGHNA, CDR2 YSLEER. Trimming cost V 0 bases and J 4 bases; bases outside gene matches: 2. This chain's CDR3 is CASSQELAGYNEQFF. In DNA form, the CDR3 reads TGCGCCAGCAGCCAAGAGTTAGCGGGGTACAATGAGCAGTTCTTC.

This clone was detected a few times. The chain combines TRBV6-1 with TRBJ2-3, with D possibly being TRBD2 (5 bases). The CDR3 is made up of 14 amino acids. V lost 5 bases to trimming and J lost 2 bases, with 11 bases between them. Germline values: CDR1 MNHNS, CDR2 SASEGT. As DNA, the CDR3 is TGTGCCAGCAGTTCGAGGGCTACCACAGATACGCAGTATTTT. This translates into CASSSRATTDTQYF.

This chain joins TRBV10-3 and TRBJ1-6; 8 bases fit TRBD1. The CDR3 runs to 16 residues. CDR1 and CDR2 from the germline V gene are ENHRY and SYGVKD. Unmatched junction bases numbered 5, after V lost 0 bases and J lost 7 bases. The CDR3 nucleotides read TGTGCCATCAGTGAGTCCAGGGGACAGGTCAATTCACCCCTCCACTTT. Translation gives CAISESRGQVNSPLHF.

The V call is TRBV14, the J call TRBJ2-7, with a possible D match to TRBD1 (6 bases). CDR1 is SGHDN, CDR2 FVKESK, per germline. The V gene lost 0 bases and the J gene lost 2 bases, with 11 bases spanning the gap. The CDR3 spans 15 residues. The chain's CDR3 is CASSQDLGATYEQYF. The CDR3, as DNA: TGTGCCAGCAGCCAAGATTTGGGGGCCACCTACGAGCAGTACTTC.